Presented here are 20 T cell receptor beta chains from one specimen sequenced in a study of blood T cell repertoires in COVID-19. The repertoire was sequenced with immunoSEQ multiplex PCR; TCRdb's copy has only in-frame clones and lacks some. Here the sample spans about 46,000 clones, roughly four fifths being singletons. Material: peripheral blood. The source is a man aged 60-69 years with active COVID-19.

CDR3 loop: CASRGDRGQPQHF. CDR3 DNA: TGTGCCAGTAGAGGGGACAGGGGGCAGCCCCAGCATTTT. The chain couples TRBV19 to TRBJ1-5, with 11 bases matching TRBD1. Trimming removed 6 bases from V and 7 bases from J; junction bases left unmatched: 2. CDR1 and CDR2 from the germline V gene are LNHDA and SQIVND (reference sequence). The length of the CDR3 is 13 residues. The variable domain in full, completed from reference TRBV19 and TRBJ1-5, reads DGGITQSPKYLFRKEGQNVTLSCEQNLNHDAMYWYRQDPGQGLRLIYYSQIVNDFQKGDIAEGYSVSREKKESFPLTVTSAQKNPTAFYLCASRGDRGQPQHFGDGTRLSIL.

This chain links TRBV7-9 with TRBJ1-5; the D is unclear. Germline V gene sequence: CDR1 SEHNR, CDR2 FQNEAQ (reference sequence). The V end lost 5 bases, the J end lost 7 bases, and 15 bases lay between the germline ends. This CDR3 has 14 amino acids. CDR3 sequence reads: CASSLGGGNQPQHF. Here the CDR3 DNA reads TGTGCCAGCAGCCTCGGAGGAGGAAACCAGCCCCAGCATTTT.

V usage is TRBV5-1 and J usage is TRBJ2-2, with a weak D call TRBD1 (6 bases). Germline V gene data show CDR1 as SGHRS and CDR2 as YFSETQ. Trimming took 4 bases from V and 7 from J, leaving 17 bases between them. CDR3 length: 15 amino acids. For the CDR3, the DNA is TGCGCCAGCAGCAGGGGACACGGCTTTTTCGGGGAGCTGTTTTTT. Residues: CASSRGHGFFGELFF.

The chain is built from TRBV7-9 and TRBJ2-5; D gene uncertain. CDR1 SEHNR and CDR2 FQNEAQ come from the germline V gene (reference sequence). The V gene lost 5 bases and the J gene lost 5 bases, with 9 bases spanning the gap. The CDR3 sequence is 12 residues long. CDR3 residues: CASSRSKETQYF. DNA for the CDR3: TGTGCCAGCAGCCGTAGTAAGGAGACCCAGTACTTC.

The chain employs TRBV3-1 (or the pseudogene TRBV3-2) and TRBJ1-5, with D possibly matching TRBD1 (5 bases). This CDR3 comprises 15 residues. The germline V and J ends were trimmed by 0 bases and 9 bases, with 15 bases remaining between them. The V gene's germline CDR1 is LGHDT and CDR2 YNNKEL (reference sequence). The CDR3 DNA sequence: TGTGCCAGCAGCCAAGATTTCCGATGGGGACTGCCCCAGCATTTT. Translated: CASSQDFRWGLPQHF.

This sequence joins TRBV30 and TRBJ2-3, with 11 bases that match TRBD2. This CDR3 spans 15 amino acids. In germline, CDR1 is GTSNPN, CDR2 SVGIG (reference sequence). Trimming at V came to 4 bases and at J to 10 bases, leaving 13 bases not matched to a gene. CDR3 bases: TGTGCCTGGATGTGGGCTAGCGGGAGGAAGGGTGCGCAGTATTTT. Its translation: CAWMWASGRKGAQYF.

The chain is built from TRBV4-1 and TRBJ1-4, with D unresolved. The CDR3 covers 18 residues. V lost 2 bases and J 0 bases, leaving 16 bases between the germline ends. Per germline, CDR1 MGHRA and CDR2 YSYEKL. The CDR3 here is CASSQKGRTVATNEKLFF. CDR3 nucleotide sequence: TGCGCCAGCAGCCAAAAAGGTCGTACAGTAGCAACTAATGAAAAACTGTTTTTT.

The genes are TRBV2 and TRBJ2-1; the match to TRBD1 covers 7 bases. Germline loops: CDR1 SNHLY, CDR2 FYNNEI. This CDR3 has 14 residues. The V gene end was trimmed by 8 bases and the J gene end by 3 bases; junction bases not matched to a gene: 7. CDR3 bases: TGTGCCAGCCGGCCGCGGACAGGCTACAATGAGCAGTTCTTC. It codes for CASRPRTGYNEQFF.

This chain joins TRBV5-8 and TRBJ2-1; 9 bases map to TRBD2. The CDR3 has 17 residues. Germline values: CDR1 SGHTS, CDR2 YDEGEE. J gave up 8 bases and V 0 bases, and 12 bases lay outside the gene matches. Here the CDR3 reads CASSLGFGGGAGHEQFF. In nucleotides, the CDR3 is TGTGCCAGCAGCTTGGGATTCGGCGGGGGGGCAGGGCATGAGCAGTTCTTC.

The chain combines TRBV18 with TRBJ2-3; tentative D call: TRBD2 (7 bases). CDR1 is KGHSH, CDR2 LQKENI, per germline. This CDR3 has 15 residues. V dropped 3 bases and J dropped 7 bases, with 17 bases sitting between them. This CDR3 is CASSPRRGGANTQYF. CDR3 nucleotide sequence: TGTGCCAGCTCACCCCGCCGAGGGGGGGCGAATACGCAGTATTTT.

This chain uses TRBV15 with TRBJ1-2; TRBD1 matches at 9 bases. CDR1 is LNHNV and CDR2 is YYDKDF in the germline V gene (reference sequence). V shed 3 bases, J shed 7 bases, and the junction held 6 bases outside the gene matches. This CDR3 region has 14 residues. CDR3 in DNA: TGTGCCACCAGCAGGTCACAGGGGGCGGTTGGCTACACCTTC. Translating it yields CATSRSQGAVGYTF.

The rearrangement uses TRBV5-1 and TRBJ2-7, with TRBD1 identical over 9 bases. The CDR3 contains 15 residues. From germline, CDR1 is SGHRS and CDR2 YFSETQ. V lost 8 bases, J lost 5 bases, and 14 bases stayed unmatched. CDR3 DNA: TGCGCCAGTCCGTCTGAGGACAGGGGTAAGGACGAGCAGTACTTC. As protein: CASPSEDRGKDEQYF.

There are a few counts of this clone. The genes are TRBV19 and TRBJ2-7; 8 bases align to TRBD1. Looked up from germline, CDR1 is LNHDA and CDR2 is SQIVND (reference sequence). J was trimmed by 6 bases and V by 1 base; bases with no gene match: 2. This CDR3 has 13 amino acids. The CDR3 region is CASSIVGTGEQYF. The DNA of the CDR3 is TGTGCCAGTAGTATAGTGGGGACAGGCGAGCAGTACTTC.

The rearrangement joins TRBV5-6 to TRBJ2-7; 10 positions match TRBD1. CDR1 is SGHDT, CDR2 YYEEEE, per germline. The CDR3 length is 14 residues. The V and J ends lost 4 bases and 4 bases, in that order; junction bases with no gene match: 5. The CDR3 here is CASSVGQGGYEQYF. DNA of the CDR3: TGTGCCAGCAGCGTCGGACAGGGGGGATACGAGCAGTACTTC.

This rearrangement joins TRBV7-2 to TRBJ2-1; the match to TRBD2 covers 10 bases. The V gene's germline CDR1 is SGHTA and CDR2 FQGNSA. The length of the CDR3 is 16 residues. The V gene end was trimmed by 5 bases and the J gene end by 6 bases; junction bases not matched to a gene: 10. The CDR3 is CASSPTMASGSNEQFF. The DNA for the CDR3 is TGTGCCAGCAGCCCCACCATGGCTAGCGGGAGCAATGAGCAGTTCTTC.

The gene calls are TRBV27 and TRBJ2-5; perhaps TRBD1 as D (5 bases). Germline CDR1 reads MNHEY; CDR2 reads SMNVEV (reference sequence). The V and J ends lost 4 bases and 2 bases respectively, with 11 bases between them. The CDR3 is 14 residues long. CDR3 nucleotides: TGTGCCAGCAGTTCAACAGGATTTCAAGAGACCCAGTACTTC. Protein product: CASSSTGFQETQYF.

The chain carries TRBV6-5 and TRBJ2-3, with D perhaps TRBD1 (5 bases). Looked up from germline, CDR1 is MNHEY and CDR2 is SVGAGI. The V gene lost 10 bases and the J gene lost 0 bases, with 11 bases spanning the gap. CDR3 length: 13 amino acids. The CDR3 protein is CATRQTSTDTQYF. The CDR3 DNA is TGTGCCACAAGACAGACTAGCACAGATACGCAGTATTTT.

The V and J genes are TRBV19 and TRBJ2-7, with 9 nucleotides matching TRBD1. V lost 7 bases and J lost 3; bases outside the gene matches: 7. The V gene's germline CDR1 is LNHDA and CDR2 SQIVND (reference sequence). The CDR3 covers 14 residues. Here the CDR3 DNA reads TGTGCCAGTACTCCCGGGACAGGGTTCTACGAGCAGTACTTC. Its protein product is CASTPGTGFYEQYF.

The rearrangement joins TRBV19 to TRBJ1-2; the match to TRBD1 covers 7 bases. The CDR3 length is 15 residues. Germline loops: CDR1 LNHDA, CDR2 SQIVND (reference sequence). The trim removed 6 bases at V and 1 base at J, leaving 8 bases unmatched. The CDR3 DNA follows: TGTGCCAGTAGAGTGGGACAGACCATTAACTATGGCTACACCTTC. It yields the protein CASRVGQTINYGYTF.

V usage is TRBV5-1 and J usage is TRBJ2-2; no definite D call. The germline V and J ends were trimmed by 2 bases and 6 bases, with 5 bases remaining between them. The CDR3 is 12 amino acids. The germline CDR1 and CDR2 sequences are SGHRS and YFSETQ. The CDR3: CASSLTAGELFF. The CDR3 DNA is TGCGCCAGCAGCTTAACGGCCGGGGAGCTGTTTTTT.